This T cell receptor (beta chain) is drawn from a study of immune characterization of retroperitoneal liposarcoma. One entry per CDR3 protein results from TCRdb running MiXCR on the PCR reads. The table has 9,500 to 12,000 distinct CDR3 sequences, 27% seen once. This clonotype was observed a few times. This receptor was taken from a female donor with retroperitoneal liposarcoma. The material sequenced was tumor tissue.

The DNA for the CDR3 is TGTGCCATCGCCTCGAACCAAGAGACCCAGTACTTC. Amino acids: CAIASNQETQYF. This sequence joins TRBV10-3 and TRBJ2-5; D uncertain. Trimming took 8 bases from V and 0 from J, leaving 7 bases between them. The CDR3 is made up of 12 amino acids. In germline, CDR1 is ENHRY, CDR2 SYGVKD.